This TCR beta chain was retrieved from a study of T cell responses to AZD1222 COVID-19 vaccine. Note on this clone: Its antigen is still unknown.

The CDR3 loop spans 16 amino acids. CDR1 is SGHRS and CDR2 is YFSETQ in the germline V gene. Trimming stripped 0 bases from V and 6 bases from J, with 13 bases between. Study observations and caveats: Dominant at 160-218 and 743-854, vaccine-associated CD4 TCRs also spanned spike.

Some clones are missing from TCRdb's copy, which holds only in-frame ones; the method was immunoSEQ multiplex PCR. This sample carries about 140,000 clones, around 88% of them seen once, and the ten largest clones take around 3.6%. This TCR was recovered from an adult in good health. Sequences were derived from peripheral blood, sampled on day 0 of AZD1222 vaccination. The chain is built from TRBV5-1 and TRBJ1-6; a weak D match, TRBD1 (5 bases). CDR3 bases: TGCGCCAGCAGCTTGGTAGGAGGGGCGACTAATTCACCCCTCCACTTT. It specifies CASSLVGGATNSPLHF.